This TCR beta chain derives from a study of CD4 T cells in relation to SARS-CoV-2 and coronaviruses. This clone was found a few times. No antigen is known for it. This CDR3 has 14 amino acids. Between the trimmed V and J ends, which lost 0 bases and 0 bases, there was a span of 6 bases. Germline lookup yields CDR1 MRHNA and CDR2 SNTAGT. Method: immunoSEQ multiplex PCR; TCRdb's copy keeps in-frame clones and lacks some. The top ten clones hold approximately 20% of a sample with 30,000 to 40,000 clones, around four fifths of them seen once. Sequenced: memory CD4+ T cells from PBMCs, cultured in vitro. The sequence was collected from an adult with COVID-19. The genes are TRBV6-4 and TRBJ2-7, with D perhaps matching TRBD2 (5 bases). The CDR3 DNA reads as TGTGCCAGCAGTGACTCTAGCGACTCCTACGAGCAGTACTTC. It translates to CASSDSSDSYEQYF.